The clone carrying this T cell receptor (beta chain) occurred a few times. Its specificity is not known. CDR1 and CDR2 from the germline V gene are SGDLS and YYNGEE. Trimming pared 7 bases from V and 7 bases from J, leaving 11 bases between. This CDR3 is 12 amino acids long. These data originate in a study of T cells in Graves' hyperthyroidism and ophthalmopathy. General study results and limits: Blood also showed most of the thyroid clonotypes that were expanded above 0.001.

TCR beta CDR3 sequences were amplified from RNA transcripts. An initial round of RT-PCR targeting the TCR CDR3 relied on the HTBI primer set. TCRdb ran MiXCR on the multiplex PCR reads and lists one entry per CDR3 protein. The sample has roughly 260,000 distinct CDR3 sequences; just over 14% are singletons. A sample of blood taken at first hyperthyroidism diagnosis preceded any ophthalmopathy symptoms. The material sequenced was blood. The sequence was collected from a woman aged 40-49 years with Graves' hyperthyroidism that later progressed to Graves' ophthalmopathy. The V gene is TRBV9, the J gene TRBJ2-2; D possibly corresponds to TRBD2 (6 bases). The CDR3 region has the DNA TGTGCCAGCCTGGGACTCGGCGGGGAGCTGTTTTTT. As protein: CASLGLGGELFF. Variable domain in full (rest from reference TRBV9 and TRBJ2-2): DSGVTQTPKHLITATGQRVTLRCSPRSGDLSVYWYQQSLDQGLQFLIQYYNGEERAKGNILERFSAQQFPDLHSELNLSSLELGDSALYFCASLGLGGELFFGEGSRLTVL.